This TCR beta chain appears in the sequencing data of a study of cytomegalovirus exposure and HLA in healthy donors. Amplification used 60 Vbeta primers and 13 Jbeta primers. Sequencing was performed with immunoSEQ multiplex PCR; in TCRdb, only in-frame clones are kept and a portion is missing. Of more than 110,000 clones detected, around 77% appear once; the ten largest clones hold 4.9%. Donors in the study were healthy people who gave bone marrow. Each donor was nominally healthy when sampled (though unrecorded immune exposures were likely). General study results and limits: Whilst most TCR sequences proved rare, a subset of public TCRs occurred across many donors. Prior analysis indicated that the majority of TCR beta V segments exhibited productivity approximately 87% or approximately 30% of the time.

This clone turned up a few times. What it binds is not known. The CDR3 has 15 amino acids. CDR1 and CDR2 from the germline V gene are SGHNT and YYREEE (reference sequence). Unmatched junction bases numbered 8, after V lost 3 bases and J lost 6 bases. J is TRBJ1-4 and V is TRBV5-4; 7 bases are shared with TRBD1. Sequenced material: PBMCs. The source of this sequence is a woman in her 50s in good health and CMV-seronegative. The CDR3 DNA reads TGTGCCAGCAGCTCGGACAGGACGGGTTATGAAAAACTGTTTTTT. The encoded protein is CASSSDRTGYEKLFF.